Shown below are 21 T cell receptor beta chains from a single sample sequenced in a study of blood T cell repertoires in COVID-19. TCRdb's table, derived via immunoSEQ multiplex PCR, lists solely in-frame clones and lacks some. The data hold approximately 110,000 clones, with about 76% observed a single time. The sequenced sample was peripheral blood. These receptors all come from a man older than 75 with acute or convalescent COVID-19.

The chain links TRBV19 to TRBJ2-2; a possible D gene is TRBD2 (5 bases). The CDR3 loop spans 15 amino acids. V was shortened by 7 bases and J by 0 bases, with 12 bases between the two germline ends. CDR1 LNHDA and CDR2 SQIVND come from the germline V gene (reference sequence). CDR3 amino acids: CASIVSAANTGELFF. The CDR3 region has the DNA TGTGCCAGTATTGTTAGCGCCGCGAACACCGGGGAGCTGTTTTTT.

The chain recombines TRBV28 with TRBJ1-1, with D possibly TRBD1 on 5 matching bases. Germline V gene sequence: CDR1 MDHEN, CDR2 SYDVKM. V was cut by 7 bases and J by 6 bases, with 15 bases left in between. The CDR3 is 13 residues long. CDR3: CASTAARVAEAFF. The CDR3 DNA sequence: TGTGCCAGCACCGCGGCCAGGGTGGCTGAAGCTTTCTTT.

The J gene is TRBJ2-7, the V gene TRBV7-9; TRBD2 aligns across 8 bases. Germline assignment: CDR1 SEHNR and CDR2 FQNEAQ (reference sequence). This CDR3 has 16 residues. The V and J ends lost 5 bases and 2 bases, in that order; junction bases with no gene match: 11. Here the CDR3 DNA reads TGTGCCAGCAGCCCTCAAGGGACTAGGCTAGCCTACGAGCAGTACTTC. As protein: CASSPQGTRLAYEQYF.

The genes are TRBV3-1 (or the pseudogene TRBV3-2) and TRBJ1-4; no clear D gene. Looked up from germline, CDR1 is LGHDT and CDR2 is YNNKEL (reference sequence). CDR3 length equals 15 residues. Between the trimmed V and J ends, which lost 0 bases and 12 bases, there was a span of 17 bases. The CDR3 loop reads CASSQDGSSARELFF. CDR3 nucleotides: TGTGCCAGCAGCCAAGATGGTTCGTCGGCGAGGGAACTGTTTTTT.

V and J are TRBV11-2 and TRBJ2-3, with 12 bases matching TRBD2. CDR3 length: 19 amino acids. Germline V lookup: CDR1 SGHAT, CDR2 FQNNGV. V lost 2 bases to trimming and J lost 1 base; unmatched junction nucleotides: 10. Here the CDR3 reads CASSLFRLAGEGGTDTQYF. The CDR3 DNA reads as TGTGCCAGCAGCTTATTTCGACTAGCGGGAGAAGGAGGCACAGATACGCAGTATTTT.

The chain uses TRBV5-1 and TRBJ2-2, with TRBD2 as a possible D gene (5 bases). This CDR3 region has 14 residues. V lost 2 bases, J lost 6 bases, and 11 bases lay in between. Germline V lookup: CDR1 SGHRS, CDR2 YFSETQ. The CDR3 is CASSLVTSSGELFF. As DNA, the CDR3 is TGCGCCAGCAGCTTAGTCACTAGTTCCGGGGAGCTGTTTTTT.

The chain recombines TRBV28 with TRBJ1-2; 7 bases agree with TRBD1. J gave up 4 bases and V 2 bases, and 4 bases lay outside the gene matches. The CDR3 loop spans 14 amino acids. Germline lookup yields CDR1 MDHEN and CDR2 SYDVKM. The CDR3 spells CASSLRGPGYGYTF. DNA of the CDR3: TGTGCCAGCAGTTTAAGGGGGCCCGGCTATGGCTACACCTTC.

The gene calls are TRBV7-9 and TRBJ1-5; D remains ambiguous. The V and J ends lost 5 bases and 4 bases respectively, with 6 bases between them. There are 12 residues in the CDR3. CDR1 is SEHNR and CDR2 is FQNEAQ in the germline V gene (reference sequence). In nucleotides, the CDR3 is TGTGCCAGCAGCGGCGGTAATCAGCCCCAGCATTTT. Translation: CASSGGNQPQHF. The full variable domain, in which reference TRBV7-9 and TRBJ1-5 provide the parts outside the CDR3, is DTGVSQNPRHKITKRGQNVTFRCDPISEHNRLYWYRQTLGQGPEFLTYFQNEAQLEKSRLLSDRFSAERPKGSFSTLEIQRTEQGDSAMYLCASSGGNQPQHFGDGTRLSIL.

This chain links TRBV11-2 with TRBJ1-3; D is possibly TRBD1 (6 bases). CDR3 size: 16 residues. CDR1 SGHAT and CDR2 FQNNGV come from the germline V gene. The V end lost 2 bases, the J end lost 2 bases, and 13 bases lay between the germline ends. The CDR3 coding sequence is TGTGCCAGCAGCTTATCCGAAACAGGGACTGGAAACACCATATATTTT. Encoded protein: CASSLSETGTGNTIYF.

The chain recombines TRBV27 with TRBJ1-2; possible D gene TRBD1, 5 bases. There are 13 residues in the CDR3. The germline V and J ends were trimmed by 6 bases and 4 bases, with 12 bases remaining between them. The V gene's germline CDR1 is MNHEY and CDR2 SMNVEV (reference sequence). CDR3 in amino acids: CASRTGTLYGYTF. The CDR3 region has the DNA TGTGCCAGCAGAACCGGGACTCTCTATGGCTACACCTTC.

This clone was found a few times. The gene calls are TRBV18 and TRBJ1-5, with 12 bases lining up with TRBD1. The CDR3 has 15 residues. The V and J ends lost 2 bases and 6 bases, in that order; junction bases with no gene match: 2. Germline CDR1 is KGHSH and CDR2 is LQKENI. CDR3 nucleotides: TGTGCCAGCTCACCAGGGACAGGGGGCTTTCAGCCCCAGCATTTT. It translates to CASSPGTGGFQPQHF.

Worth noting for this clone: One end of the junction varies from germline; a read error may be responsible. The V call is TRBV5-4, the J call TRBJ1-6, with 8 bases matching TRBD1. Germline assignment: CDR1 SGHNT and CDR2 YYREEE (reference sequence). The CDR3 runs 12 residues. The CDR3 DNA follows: TGTGCCAGCAGCACTAACGACGGGACAGGCGACTTT. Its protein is CASSTNDGTGDF.

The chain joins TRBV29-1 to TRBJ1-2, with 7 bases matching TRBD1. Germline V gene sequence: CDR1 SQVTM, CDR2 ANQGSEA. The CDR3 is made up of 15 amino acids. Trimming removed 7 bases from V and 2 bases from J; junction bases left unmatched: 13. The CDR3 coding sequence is TGCAGCGCTGACCTTGGGACAGTTAAAAACTATGGCTACACCTTC. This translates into CSADLGTVKNYGYTF.

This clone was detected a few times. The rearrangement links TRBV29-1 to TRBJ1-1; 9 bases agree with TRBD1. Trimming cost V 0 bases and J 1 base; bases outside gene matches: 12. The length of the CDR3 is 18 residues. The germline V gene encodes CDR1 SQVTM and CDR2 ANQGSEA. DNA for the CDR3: TGCAGCGTTGAAGATCCGTGGGACAGGGTTTTGAGGAACACTGAAGCTTTCTTT. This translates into CSVEDPWDRVLRNTEAFF.

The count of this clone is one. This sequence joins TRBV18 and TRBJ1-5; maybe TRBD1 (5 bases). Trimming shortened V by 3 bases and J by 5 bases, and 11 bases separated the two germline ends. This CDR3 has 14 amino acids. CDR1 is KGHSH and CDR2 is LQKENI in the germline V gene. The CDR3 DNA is TGTGCCAGCTCACCGGCGGGAGGGGATCAGCCCCAGCATTTT. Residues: CASSPAGGDQPQHF. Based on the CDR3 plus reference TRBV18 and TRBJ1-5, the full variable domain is NAGVMQNPRHLVRRRGQEARLRCSPMKGHSHVYWYRQLPEEGLKFMVYLQKENIIDESGMPKERFSAEFPKEGPSILRIQQVVRGDSAAYFCASSPAGGDQPQHFGDGTRLSIL.

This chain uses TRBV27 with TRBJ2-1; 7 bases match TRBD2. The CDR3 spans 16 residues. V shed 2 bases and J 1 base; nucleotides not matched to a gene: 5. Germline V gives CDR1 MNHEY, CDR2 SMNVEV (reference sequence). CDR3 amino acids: CASSLPGLGSYNEQFF. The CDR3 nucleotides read TGTGCCAGCAGTTTACCCGGACTAGGATCCTACAATGAGCAGTTCTTC.

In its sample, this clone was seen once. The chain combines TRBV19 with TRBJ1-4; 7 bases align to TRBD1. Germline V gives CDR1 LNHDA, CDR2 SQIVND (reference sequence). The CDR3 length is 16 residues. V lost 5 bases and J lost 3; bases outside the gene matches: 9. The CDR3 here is CASSVSTGTANEKLFF. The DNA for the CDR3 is TGTGCCAGTAGTGTTTCCACCGGGACAGCTAATGAAAAACTGTTTTTT.

CDR3 sequence: CASSLSGGQETQYF. The CDR3 nucleotides read TGCGCCAGCAGCTTGTCGGGGGGACAAGAGACCCAGTACTTC. The chain links TRBV5-1 to TRBJ2-5; 7 nucleotides line up with TRBD2. V lost 1 base, J lost 2 bases, and 2 bases stayed unmatched. In germline, CDR1 is SGHRS, CDR2 YFSETQ. This CDR3 is 14 amino acids long.

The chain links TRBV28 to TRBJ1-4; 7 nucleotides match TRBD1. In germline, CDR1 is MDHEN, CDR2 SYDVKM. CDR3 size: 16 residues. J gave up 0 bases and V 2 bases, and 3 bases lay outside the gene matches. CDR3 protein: CASSLEGQTTNEKLFF. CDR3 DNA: TGTGCCAGCAGTTTAGAGGGACAGACAACTAATGAAAAACTGTTTTTT.

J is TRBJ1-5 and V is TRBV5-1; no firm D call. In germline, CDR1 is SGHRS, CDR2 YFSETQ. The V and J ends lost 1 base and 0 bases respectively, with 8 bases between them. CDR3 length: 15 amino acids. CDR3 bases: TGCGCCAGCAGCTTGTCGGGGAGTAGCAATCAGCCCCAGCATTTT. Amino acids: CASSLSGSSNQPQHF.

CDR3 coding DNA: TGCAGTGCTAGTCGACAGGGCCGCGGGACTAGCGGGACCAAGCAGTACTTC. Its translation is CSASRQGRGTSGTKQYF. J is TRBJ2-7 and V is TRBV20-1; 13 bases map to TRBD2. The CDR3 length is 17 residues. With V trimmed by 3 bases and J by 8 bases, 16 bases remained unmatched. Germline CDR1 is DFQATT and CDR2 is SNEGSKA (reference sequence).